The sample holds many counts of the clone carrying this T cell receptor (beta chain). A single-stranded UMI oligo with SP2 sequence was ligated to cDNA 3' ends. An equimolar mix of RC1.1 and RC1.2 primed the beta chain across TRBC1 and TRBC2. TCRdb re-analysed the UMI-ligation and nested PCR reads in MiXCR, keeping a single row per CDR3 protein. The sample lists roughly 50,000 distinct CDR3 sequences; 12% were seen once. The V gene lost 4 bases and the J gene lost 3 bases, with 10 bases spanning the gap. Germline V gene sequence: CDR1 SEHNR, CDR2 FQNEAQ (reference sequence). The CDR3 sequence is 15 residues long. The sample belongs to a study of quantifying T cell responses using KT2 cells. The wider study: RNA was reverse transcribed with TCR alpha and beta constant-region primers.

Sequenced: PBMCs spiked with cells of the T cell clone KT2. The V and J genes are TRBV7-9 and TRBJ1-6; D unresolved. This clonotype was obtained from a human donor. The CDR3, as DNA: TGTGCCAGCAGCTACCACAATGACTATAATTCACCCCTCCACTTT. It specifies CASSYHNDYNSPLHF.